The source of this T cell receptor (beta chain) is a study of blood T cells in healthy people across ages. A word on this clonotype: The antigen remains unidentified.

CDR3 length equals 16 residues. V was cut by 2 bases and J by 2 bases, with 13 bases left in between. Germline-derived CDR1 and CDR2 are SGHTA and FQGTGA. The use of a sample-barcoded 5' primer and a J-beta primer mix characterized a second PCR of 7 to 11 cycles. TCRdb redid the calling of the 5' RACE reads with MiXCR, one entry per CDR3 protein. Of fewer than 800,000 distinct CDR3 sequences in the sample, 25% were seen once. Study observations and caveats: Naive and antigen-experienced cells were not separated, limiting conclusive comparison. Unknown CMV status may confound age-related changes in expanded clones. Whereas aged donors had fewer naive CD4+ cells, long-lived donors had more of them and higher diversity.

These sequences were also reported in another study, on T cells of mothers and their children.

The sequence was collected from a boy between 10 and 17 years old in good health. The sequenced sample was blood. This rearrangement joins TRBV7-3 to TRBJ2-1; perhaps D is TRBD1 or TRBD2 (5 bases each). The CDR3: CASSLSLPGPYNEQFF. CDR3 sequence (DNA): TGTGCCAGCAGCTTATCCCTGCCGGGGCCCTACAATGAGCAGTTCTTC.